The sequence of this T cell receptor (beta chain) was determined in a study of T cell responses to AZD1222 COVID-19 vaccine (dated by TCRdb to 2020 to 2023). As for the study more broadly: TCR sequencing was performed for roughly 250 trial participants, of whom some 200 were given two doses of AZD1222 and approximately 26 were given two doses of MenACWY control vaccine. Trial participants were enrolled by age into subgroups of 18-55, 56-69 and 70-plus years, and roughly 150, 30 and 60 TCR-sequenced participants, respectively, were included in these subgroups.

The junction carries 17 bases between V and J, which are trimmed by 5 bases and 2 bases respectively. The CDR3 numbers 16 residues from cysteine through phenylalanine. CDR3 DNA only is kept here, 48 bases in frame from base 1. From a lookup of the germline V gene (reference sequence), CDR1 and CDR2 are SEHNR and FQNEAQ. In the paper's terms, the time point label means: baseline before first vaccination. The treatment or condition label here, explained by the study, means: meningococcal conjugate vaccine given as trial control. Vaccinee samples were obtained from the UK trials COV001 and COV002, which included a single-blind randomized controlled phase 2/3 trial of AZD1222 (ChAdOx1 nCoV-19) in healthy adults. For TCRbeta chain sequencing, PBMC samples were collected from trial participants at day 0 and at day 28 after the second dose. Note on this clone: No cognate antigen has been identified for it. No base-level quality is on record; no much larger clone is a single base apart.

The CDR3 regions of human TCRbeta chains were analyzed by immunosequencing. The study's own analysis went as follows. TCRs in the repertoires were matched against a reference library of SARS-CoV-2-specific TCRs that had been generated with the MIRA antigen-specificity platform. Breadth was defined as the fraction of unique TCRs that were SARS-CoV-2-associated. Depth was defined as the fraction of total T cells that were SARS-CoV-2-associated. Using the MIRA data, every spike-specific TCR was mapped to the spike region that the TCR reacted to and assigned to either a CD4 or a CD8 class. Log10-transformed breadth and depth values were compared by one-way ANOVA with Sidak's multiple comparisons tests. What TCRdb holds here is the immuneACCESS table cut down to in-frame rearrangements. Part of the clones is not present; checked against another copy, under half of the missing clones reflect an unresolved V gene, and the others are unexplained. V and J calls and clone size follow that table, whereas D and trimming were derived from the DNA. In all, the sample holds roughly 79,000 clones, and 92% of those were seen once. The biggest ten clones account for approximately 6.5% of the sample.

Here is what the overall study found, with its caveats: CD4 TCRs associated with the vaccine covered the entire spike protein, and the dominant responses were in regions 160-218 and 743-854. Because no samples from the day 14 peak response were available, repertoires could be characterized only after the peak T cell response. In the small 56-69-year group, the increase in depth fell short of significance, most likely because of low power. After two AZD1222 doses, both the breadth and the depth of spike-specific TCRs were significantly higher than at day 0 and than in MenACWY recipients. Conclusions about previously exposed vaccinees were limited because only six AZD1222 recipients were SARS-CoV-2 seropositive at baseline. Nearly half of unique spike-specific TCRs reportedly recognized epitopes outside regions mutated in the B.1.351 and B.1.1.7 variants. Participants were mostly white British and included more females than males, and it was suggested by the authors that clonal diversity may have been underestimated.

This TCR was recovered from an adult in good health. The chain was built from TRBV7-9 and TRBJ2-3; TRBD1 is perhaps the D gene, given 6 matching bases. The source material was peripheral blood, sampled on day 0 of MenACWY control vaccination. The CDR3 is CASSPTAPGATDTQYF. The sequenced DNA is TGTGCCAGCAGCCCGACAGCCCCAGGGGCCACAGATACGCAGTATTTT.